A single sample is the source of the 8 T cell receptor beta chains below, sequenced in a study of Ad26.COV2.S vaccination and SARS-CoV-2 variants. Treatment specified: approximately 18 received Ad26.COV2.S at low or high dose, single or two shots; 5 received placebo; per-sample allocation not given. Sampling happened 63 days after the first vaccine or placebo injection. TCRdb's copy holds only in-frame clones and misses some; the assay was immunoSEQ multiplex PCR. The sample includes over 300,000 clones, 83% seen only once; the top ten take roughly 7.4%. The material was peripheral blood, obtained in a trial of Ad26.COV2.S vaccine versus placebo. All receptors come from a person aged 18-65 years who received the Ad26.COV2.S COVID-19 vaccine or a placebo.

The CDR3 coding sequence is TGTGCCAGAACCTTTGTTCGGGGACAGGACTTCAATGAGCAGTTCTTC. Translating it yields CARTFVRGQDFNEQFF. V gene TRBV21-1 combines with J gene TRBJ2-1; no DNA check was done on the table's D call, TRBD1. TRBV21-1 is flagged as a pseudogene. This CDR3 has 16 residues.

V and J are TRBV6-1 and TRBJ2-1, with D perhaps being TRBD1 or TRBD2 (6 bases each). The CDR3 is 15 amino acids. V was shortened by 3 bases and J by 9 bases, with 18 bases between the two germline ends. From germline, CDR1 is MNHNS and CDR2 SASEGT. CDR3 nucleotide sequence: TGTGCCAGCAGTGACACAGGGAGGATCGTGGGTGAGCAGTTCTTC. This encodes CASSDTGRIVGEQFF.

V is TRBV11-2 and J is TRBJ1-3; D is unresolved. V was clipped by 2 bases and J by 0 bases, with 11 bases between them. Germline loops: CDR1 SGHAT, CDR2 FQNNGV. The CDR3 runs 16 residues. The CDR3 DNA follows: TGTGCCAGCAGCTTAAGGTGGCGGAGCTCTGGAAACACCATATATTTT. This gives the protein CASSLRWRSSGNTIYF.

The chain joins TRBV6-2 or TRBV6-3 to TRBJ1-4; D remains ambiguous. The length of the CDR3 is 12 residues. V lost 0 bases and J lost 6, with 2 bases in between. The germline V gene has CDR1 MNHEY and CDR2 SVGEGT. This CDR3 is CASSYSHEKLFF. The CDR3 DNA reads TGTGCCAGCAGTTACTCCCATGAAAAACTGTTTTTT.

In DNA, the CDR3 is TGCGCCAGCAGCTCGACAGGGAATGTAGGCTACACCTTC. It codes for CASSSTGNVGYTF. The gene calls are TRBV5-1 and TRBJ1-2; TRBD1 matches 7 bases. The CDR3 totals 13 residues. The V segment lost 3 bases and the J segment 8 bases; nucleotides outside the gene matches: 7. Germline assignment: CDR1 SGHRS and CDR2 YFSETQ.

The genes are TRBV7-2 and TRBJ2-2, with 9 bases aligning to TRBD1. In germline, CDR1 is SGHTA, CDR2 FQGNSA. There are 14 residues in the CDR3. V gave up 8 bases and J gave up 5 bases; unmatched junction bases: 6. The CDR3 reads CASQGQGGTGELFF. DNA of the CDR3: TGTGCCAGCCAGGGACAGGGTGGGACCGGGGAGCTGTTTTTT.

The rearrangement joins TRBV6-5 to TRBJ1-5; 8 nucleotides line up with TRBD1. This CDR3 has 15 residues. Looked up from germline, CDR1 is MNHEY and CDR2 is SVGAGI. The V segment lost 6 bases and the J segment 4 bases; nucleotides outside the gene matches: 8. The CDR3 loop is CASSLMTGANQPQHF. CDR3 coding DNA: TGTGCCAGCAGCCTCATGACAGGGGCTAATCAGCCCCAGCATTTT.

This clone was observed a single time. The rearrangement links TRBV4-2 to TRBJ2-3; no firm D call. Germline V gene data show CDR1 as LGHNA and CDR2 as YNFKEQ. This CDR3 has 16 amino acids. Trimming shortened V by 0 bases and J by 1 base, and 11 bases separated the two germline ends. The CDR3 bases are TGTGCCAGCAGCCAAGAGCCGGGTTTGGGCACAGATACGCAGTATTTT. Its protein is CASSQEPGLGTDTQYF.